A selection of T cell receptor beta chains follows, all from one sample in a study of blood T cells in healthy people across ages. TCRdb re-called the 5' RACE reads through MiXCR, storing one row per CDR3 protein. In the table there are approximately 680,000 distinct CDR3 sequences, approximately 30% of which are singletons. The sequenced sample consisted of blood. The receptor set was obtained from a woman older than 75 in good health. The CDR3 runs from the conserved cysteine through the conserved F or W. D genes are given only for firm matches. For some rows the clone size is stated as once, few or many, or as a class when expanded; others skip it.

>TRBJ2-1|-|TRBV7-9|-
TGTGCCAGCAGCTTGGAGGGGGTGCAGTTCTTC
CASSLEGVQFF
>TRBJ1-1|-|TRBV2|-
TGTGCCAGCAGTGTAATGTGGAGCACTGAAGCTTTCTTT
CASSVMWSTEAFF
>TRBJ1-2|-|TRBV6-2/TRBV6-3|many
TGTGCGATCAGGGGCAACTATGGCTACACCTTC
CAIRGNYGYTF
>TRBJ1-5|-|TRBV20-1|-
TGCAGTGCTAGTGCAGTGTTCAATCAGCCCCAGCATTTT
CSASAVFNQPQHF
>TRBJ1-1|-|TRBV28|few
TGTGCCAGCAGCCCCCTGGGGGAAGCTTTCTTT
CASSPLGEAFF
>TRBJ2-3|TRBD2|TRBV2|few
TGTGCCAGCAGTTGGGAGCGGGGGAGCACAGATACGCAGTATTTT
CASSWERGSTDTQYF
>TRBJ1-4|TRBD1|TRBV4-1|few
TGCGCCAGCAGCCCGGGACAGATTAATGAAAAACTGTTTTTT
CASSPGQINEKLFF
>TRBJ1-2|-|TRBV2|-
TGTGCCAGCAGTGAGTGGCAGGGGAACTATGGCTACACCTTC
CASSEWQGNYGYTF
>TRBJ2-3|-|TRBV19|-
TGTGCCAGTAGTATTATGGGACTCACAGATACGCAGTATTTT
CASSIMGLTDTQYF
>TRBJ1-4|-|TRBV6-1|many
TGTGCCAGCAGTGAAGTCCAGGGGACGTGGACTGAAAAACTGTTTTTT
CASSEVQGTWTEKLFF
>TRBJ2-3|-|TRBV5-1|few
TGCGCCTCCACCCCCGGAGTCGAGGATACGCAGTATTTT
CASTPGVEDTQYF
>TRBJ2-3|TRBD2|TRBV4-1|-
TGCGCCAGCAGCCAGGGTCGCGGGGGGCAAGATACGCAGTATTTT
CASSQGRGGQDTQYF
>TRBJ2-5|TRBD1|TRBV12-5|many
TGTGCTAGTGGTTTCGGGACAGGGGGCAGGACCCAGTACTTC
CASGFGTGGRTQYF
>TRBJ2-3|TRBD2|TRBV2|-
TGTGCCAGCAGTATAAGGACTAGCGGGAGGGATACGCAGTATTTT
CASSIRTSGRDTQYF
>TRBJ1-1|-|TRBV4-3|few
TGCGCCAGCAGCCAACCGACACGGAACGGGGCTGAAGCTTTCTTT
CASSQPTRNGAEAFF
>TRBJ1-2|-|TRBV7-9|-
TGTGCCAGCAGCCCGACGGGACTAATGGGCTACACCTTC
CASSPTGLMGYTF
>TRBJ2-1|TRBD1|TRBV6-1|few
TGTGCCAGCAGTGAAGGCCTCCAGGGGGTAAAACTCTACGAGCAGTTCTTC
CASSEGLQGVKLYEQFF
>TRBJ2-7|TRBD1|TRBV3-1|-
TGTGCCAGCAGCCAAGATATGACCGGTAGGACAGGGGGCCGATACGAGCAGTACTTC
CASSQDMTGRTGGRYEQYF
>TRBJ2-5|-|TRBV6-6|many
TGTGCCAGCAGTTACGGCTTATCGGAGACCCAGTACTTC
CASSYGLSETQYF
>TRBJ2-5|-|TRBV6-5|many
TGTGCCAGCAAACTGGGGCCGGCAGCCCAAGAGACCCAGTACTTC
CASKLGPAAQETQYF
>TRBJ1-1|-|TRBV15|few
TGTGCCACCAGCAGAGGGTCGGCTGAAGCTTTCTTT
CATSRGSAEAFF
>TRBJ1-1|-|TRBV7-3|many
TGTGCCAGCAGCTTATTCCCGAACACTGAAGCTTTCTTT
CASSLFPNTEAFF
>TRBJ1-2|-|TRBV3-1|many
TGTGCCAGCAGCCAAGGACAGAACTATGGCTACACCTTC
CASSQGQNYGYTF
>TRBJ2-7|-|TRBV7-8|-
TGTGCCAGCAGCTTAGGGCCCATGACCTACGAGCAGTACTTC
CASSLGPMTYEQYF
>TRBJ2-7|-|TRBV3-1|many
TGTGCCAGCAGCCCCTGGGACGGACCCTACGAGCAGTACTTC
CASSPWDGPYEQYF
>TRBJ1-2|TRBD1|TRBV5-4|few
TGTGCCAGCAGCTCCGGACAGGAAGTCTATGGCTACACCTTC
CASSSGQEVYGYTF
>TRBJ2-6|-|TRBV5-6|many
TGTGCCAGCAGCACGAGGACATCCTCTGGGGCCAACGTCCTGACTTTC
CASSTRTSSGANVLTF
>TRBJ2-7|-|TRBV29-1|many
TGCAGCGCGAGACACGGGTCGGGTGCTAGCGAGCAGTACTTC
CSARHGSGASEQYF
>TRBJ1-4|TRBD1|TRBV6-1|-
TGTGCCAGCAGGAGGGACAGCTACTTTCAAAAACTGTTTTTT
CASRRDSYFQKLFF
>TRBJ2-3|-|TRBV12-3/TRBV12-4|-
TGTGCCAGCAGTTTAGATGCGCAGTATTTT
CASSLDAQYF
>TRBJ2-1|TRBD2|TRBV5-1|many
TGCGCCAGCAGCTTGAAAGCGGGGGGGCCGAATGAGCAGTTCTTC
CASSLKAGGPNEQFF
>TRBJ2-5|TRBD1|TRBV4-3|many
TGCGCCAGCAGCCAAGATTCCGGCAGGGGGAGAGAGACCCAGTACTTC
CASSQDSGRGRETQYF
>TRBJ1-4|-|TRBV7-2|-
TGTGCCAGCAGCAGGGACATACGTAATGAAAAACTGTTTTTT
CASSRDIRNEKLFF